Detailed here is one T cell receptor beta chain. Its recognized antigen is unknown. Base quality data are lacking; no much larger clone is found one base away. The 35 to 40 donors, aged about 6 to 90 years, were systemically healthy Caucasian individuals from Russia. Around 10 milliliters of peripheral blood were collected from each donor into EDTA-treated Vacutainer tubes. PBMCs were isolated by Ficoll-Paque density-gradient centrifugation, with at least 6 million obtained per sample. Trizol reagent was used to extract total RNA from the PBMCs, yielding at least 5.5 micrograms per sample. The percentages of naive CD45RAhigh/CD27high T cells were determined by flow cytometry on a PBMC aliquot from every donor. This record comes from a study of blood T cells in healthy people across ages (dated by TCRdb to about 2015). About the full investigation: In model experiments, template switching captured about one uniquely barcoded TCR beta cDNA molecule for every two T cells. Age-related changes in TCR beta repertoire diversity were measured in the study by deep sequencing normalized with unique cDNA molecular identifiers. The donors were divided into four age groups: young (average approximately 17 years), middle-aged (approximately 39), aged (approximately 62) and long-lived (approximately 74). To avoid experimental bias, donors of different ages were randomly spread across the sequencing lanes. Using the same blood draw, the study looked at two additional independent replicas of 1 million unique cDNA reads for two donors, one aged 18 to 30 and the other aged 80 or older.

The paper's findings and limits, for the study overall: Bulk unsorted PBMC profiling prevented conclusive comparison of naive and antigen-experienced compartments. Compared with the aged group, more naive CD4+ T cells, fewer expanded clones and increased TCR diversity were shown by the long-lived group, suggesting age selection. Because the CMV infection status of the donors was unknown, age-related changes in expanded clonotypes may potentially have been confounded. Observed TCR beta diversity per million T cells fell roughly linearly with age, and a significant reduction was already apparent by age roughly 40. Observed TCR beta diversity correlated strongly with the percentage of naive T cells measured by flow cytometry. Estimates of total diversity based on one million sequenced T cells were regarded as lower bounds and as underestimates.

To prepare the library, 5' RACE was applied. Sequencing used an Illumina HiSeq 2500. A second about 7 to 11 cycle PCR used a sample-barcoded 5' primer and a J-beta primer mix. A template-switch 5' adaptor carrying 12 random nucleotides introduced a unique molecular identifier onto each TCR beta cDNA molecule. Each sample yielded at least 2.5 million CDR3-containing paired-end reads. First-strand cDNA was synthesized from all RNA with the Mint cDNA synthesis kit, primed by a TRBC-specific oligonucleotide. All cDNA was treated with uracil-DNA glycosylase and then went through a first 18-cycle PCR with the universal primers M1SS and BC2_uni_R. Processing in the source paper ran as follows. Normalization of each sample was performed by random selection of 1 million high-quality reads, each carrying a distinct molecular identifier. Reads with shared molecular identifiers were discarded instead of being binned into consensus sequences. MiTCR, with a Q25 quality threshold and the strictest error-elimination algorithm, was used for CDR3 identification, clonotype clustering and error correction. A nonparametric unseen species model with Euler transformation was used to estimate lower-bound total TCR beta diversity. The public reads were reprocessed in TCRdb via fastp at Q25 and MiXCR, keeping in-frame beta chains. Records with the same CDR3 protein are collapsed into one entry carrying the most frequent genes and DNA. The V and J calls were not made by the authors but by TCRdb's processing. This sample lists roughly 1,500,000 distinct CDR3 sequences; 35% to 45% were detected once. The ten biggest clones cover approximately 7.9% of the sample.

The TCR comes from a young woman in good health. The specimen was blood.

The CDR3 in this case is CASSTRTGGGYTIYF. In nucleotide form, the sequence is TGTGCCAGCAGCACTAGGACAGGGGGGGGGTACACCATATATTTT. The V gene is TRBV9 and the J gene is TRBJ1-3; TRBD1 aligns with 10 central bases. Based on the germline V gene, the CDR1 and CDR2 sequences are SGDLS and YYNGEE. The CDR3 measures 15 amino acids from cysteine to phenylalanine. The sequence is cut down to CDR3 DNA, 45 bases in frame from base 1. V is pruned by 4 bases and J by 8 bases, leaving 9 bases of the junction without a gene match.